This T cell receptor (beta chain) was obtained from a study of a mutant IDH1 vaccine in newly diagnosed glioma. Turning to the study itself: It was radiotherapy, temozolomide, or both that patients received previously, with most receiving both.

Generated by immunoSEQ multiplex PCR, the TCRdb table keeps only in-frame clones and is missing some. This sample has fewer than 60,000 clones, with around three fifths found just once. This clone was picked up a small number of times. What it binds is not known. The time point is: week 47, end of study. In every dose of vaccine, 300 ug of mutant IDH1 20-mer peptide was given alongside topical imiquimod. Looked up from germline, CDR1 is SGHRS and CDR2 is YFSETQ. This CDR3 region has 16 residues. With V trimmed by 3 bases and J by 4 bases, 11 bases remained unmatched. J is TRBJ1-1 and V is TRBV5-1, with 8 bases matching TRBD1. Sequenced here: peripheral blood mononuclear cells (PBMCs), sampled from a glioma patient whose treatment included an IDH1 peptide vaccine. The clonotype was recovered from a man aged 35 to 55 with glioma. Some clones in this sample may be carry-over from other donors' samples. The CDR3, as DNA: TGCGCCAGCAGCTCACCATACCAGGGGGCGCCCACTGAAGCTTTCTTT. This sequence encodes CASSSPYQGAPTEAFF. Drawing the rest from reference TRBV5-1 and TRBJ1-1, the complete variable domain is KAGVTQTPRYLIKTRGQQVTLSCSPISGHRSVSWYQQTPGQGLQFLFEYFSETQRNKGNFPGRFSGRQFSNSRSEMNVSTLELGDSALYLCASSSPYQGAPTEAFFGQGTRLTVV.